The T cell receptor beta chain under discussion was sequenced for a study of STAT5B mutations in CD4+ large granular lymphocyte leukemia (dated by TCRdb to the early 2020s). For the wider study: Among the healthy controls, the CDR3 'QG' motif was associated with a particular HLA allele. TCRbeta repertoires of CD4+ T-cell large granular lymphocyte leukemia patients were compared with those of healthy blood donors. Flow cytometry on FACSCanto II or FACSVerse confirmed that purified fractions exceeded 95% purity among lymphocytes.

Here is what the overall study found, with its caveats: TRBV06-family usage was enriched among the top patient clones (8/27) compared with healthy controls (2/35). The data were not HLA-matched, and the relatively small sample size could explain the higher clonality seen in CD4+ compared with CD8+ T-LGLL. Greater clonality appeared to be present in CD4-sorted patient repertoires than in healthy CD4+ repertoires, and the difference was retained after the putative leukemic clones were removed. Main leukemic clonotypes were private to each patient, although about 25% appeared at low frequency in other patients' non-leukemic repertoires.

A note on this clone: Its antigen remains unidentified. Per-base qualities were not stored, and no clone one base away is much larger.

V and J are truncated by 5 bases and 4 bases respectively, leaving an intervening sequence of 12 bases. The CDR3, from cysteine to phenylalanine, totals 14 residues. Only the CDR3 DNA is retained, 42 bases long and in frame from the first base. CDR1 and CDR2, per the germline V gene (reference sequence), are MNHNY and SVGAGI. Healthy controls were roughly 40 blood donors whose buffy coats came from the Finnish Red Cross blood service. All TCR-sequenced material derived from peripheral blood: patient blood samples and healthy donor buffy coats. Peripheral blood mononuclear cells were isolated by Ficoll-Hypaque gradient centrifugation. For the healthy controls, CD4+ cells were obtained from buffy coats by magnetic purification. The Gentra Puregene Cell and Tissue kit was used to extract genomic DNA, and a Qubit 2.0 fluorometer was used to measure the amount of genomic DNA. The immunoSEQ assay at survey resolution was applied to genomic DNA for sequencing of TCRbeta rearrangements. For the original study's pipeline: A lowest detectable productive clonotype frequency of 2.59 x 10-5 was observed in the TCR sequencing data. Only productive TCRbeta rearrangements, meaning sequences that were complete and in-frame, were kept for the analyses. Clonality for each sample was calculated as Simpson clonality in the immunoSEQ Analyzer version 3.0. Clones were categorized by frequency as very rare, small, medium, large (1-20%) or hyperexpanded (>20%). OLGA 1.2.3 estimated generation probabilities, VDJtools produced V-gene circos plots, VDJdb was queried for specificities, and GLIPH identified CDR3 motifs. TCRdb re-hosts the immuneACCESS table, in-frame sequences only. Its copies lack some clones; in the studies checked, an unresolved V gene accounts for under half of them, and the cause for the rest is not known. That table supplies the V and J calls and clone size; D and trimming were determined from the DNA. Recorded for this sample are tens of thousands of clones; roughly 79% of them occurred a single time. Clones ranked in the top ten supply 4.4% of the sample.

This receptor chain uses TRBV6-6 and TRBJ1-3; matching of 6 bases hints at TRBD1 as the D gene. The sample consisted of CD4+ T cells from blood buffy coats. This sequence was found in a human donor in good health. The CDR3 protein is CASSPRGLGNTIYF. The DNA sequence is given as TGTGCCAGCAGTCCCAGGGGTTTAGGAAACACCATATATTTT.